The rows below give T cell receptor beta chains drawn from one sample of a study of T cell changes during pregnancy in multiple sclerosis. The repertoire was sequenced with immunoSEQ multiplex PCR; TCRdb's copy has only in-frame clones and lacks some. The data hold roughly 75,000 clones, with about 91% observed a single time. The material sequenced was peripheral blood, taken before pregnancy. The source of these receptors is a female donor with multiple sclerosis, enrolled in a pregnancy study. CDR3s include the opening cysteine and the closing phenylalanine or tryptophan. D genes are given only for firm matches. Not all rows give a size; the values are once, few, many and, for expanded clones, a class.

TRBJ1-2,TRBV19,.,.,CASSIGPWVLGLAYGYTF,TGTGCCAGTAGTATCGGCCCGTGGGTGCTCGGCCTAGCCTATGGCTACACCTTC
TRBJ1-2,TRBV2,.,.,CASKVQGLYGYTF,TGTGCCAGCAAGGTACAGGGTCTATATGGCTACACCTTC
TRBJ2-7,TRBV5-6,TRBD1,.,CASSLPGTGLYEQYF,TGTGCCAGCAGCTTACCCGGGACAGGGCTATACGAGCAGTACTTC
TRBJ2-7,TRBV5-4,.,.,CASSLVRDEQYF,TGTGCCAGCAGCTTGGTGCGAGACGAGCAGTACTTC
TRBJ2-5,TRBV5-4,TRBD2,.,CASSLVRGTSGGEETQYF,TGTGCCAGCAGCTTGGTTAGAGGGACTAGCGGGGGGGAAGAGACCCAGTACTTC
TRBJ2-6,TRBV7-9,.,.,CASSPEYDRANVLTF,TGTGCCAGCAGCCCCGAGTACGACAGGGCCAACGTCCTGACTTTC
TRBJ2-7,TRBV6-6,TRBD1,.,CASSPGGDRGYEQYF,TGTGCCAGCAGTCCAGGAGGGGACAGGGGCTACGAGCAGTACTTC
TRBJ1-1,TRBV18,TRBD1,.,CASSPRIGTGGTEAFF,TGTGCCAGCTCACCGAGAATCGGGACAGGTGGTACTGAAGCTTTCTTT
TRBJ1-1,TRBV30,.,.,CAWSVGLNTEAFF,TGTGCCTGGAGTGTTGGGCTGAACACTGAAGCTTTCTTT
TRBJ2-7,TRBV10-3,TRBD1,.,CAISSTDRGATSDEQYF,TGTGCCATCAGCTCCACGGACAGGGGCGCTACCTCGGACGAGCAGTACTTC
TRBJ2-5,TRBV7-3,.,.,CASSQSVQETQYF,TGTGCCAGCAGTCAAAGCGTGCAAGAGACCCAGTACTTC
TRBJ2-1,TRBV6-1,TRBD2,.,CASSGLGGVSYNEQFF,TGTGCCAGCAGTGGCCTCGGGGGGGTGTCCTACAATGAGCAGTTCTTC
TRBJ2-1,TRBV4-2,.,.,CASSQAVGESSYNEQFF,TGTGCCAGCAGCCAGGCAGTGGGCGAGAGCTCCTACAATGAGCAGTTCTTC
TRBJ2-7,TRBV7-9,.,.,CASSLRGNEQYF,TGTGCCAGCAGCTTAAGAGGGAACGAGCAGTACTTC
TRBJ1-2,TRBV6-1,TRBD1,.,CASDWGYRGDYGYTF,TGTGCCAGTGATTGGGGTTACAGGGGGGACTATGGCTACACCTTC
TRBJ2-7,TRBV7-9,.,.,CASSFAQSSYEQYF,TGTGCCAGCAGCTTCGCACAGTCATCCTACGAGCAGTACTTC
TRBJ1-1,TRBV13,TRBD1,.,CASSLFRDRVGRAFF,TGTGCCAGCAGCTTATTTCGGGACAGGGTTGGGAGAGCTTTCTTT
TRBJ1-1,TRBV5-4,TRBD1,few,CASSLVAPWTGWDTEAFF,TGTGCCAGCAGCTTGGTGGCGCCATGGACAGGCTGGGACACTGAAGCTTTCTTT
TRBJ1-1,TRBV4-1,.,.,CASSSRGWNTEAFF,TGCGCCAGCAGCTCAAGAGGGTGGAACACTGAAGCTTTCTTT
TRBJ1-6,TRBV11-2,TRBD1,.,CASSSRTGRLDSPLHF,TGTGCCAGCAGCTCGAGGACAGGGCGATTGGATTCACCCCTCCACTTT
TRBJ2-5,TRBV9,TRBD2,.,CASSVGLAGETQYF,TGTGCCAGCAGCGTAGGACTAGCTGGGGAGACCCAGTACTTC
TRBJ1-6,TRBV6-6,.,.,CASSYPTGANSPLHF,TGTGCCAGCAGTTATCCGACAGGCGCTAATTCACCCCTCCACTTT
TRBJ1-1,TRBV2,.,.,CASGPQGYTEAFF,TGTGCCAGCGGACCACAGGGCTACACTGAAGCTTTCTTT
TRBJ1-5,TRBV6-1,.,.,CASSEHWSGANQPQHF,TGTGCCAGCAGTGAACATTGGTCAGGGGCCAATCAGCCCCAGCATTTT
TRBJ1-1,TRBV7-3,.,.,CASSYLGGLNTEAFF,TGTGCCAGCAGCTACCTAGGGGGATTGAACACTGAAGCTTTCTTT
TRBJ1-1,TRBV5-1,TRBD1,.,CASSFGTGENTEAFF,TGCGCCAGCAGCTTCGGGACAGGGGAAAACACTGAAGCTTTCTTT
TRBJ2-7,TRBV7-6,TRBD1,.,CASSPRTGLEQYF,TGTGCCAGCAGCCCCCGGACAGGGTTGGAGCAGTACTTC
TRBJ1-6,TRBV10-1,.,.,CASSEFAGTYNSPLHF,TGCGCCAGCAGTGAATTCGCGGGGACCTATAATTCACCCCTCCACTTT
TRBJ2-5,TRBV7-2,.,.,CASSLVMRETQYF,TGTGCCAGCAGCTTAGTTATGCGGGAGACCCAGTACTTC
TRBJ2-2,TRBV4-2,TRBD1,.,CASSQVGQGTGELFF,TGTGCCAGCAGCCAAGTAGGACAGGGCACCGGGGAGCTGTTTTTT
TRBJ2-1,TRBV29-1,.,.,CSVFMYNEQFF,TGCAGCGTTTTCATGTACAATGAGCAGTTCTTC
TRBJ2-2,TRBV29-1,.,.,CSVRGGTANTGELFF,TGCAGCGTTCGCGGCGGGACGGCGAACACCGGGGAGCTGTTTTTT
TRBJ2-3,TRBV7-3,TRBD2,.,CASSLRLAGDDTQYF,TGTGCCAGCAGCTTAAGACTAGCGGGGGACGATACGCAGTATTTT
TRBJ1-2,TRBV21-1,.,.,CAKGVASYGYTF,TGTGCGAAGGGGGTGGCTTCATATGGCTACACCTTC
TRBJ2-1,TRBV5-1,TRBD2,.,CASSLPLWSGIVQEQFF,TGCGCCAGCAGCTTGCCGCTATGGAGCGGGATAGTGCAGGAGCAGTTCTTC
TRBJ2-1,TRBV5-4,.,.,CASRGGLPSYNEQFF,TGTGCCAGCAGGGGGGGGCTACCCTCCTACAATGAGCAGTTCTTC
TRBJ1-2,TRBV4-3,TRBD1,.,CASSQEQGDGYTF,TGCGCCAGCAGCCAGGAACAGGGGGATGGCTACACCTTC
TRBJ2-7,TRBV2,TRBD2,.,CASSTHRGGPSEQYF,TGTGCCAGCAGTACCCATCGGGGGGGCCCCTCCGAGCAGTACTTC
TRBJ1-2,TRBV10-3,TRBD1,few,CAIRKDRTNYGYTF,TGTGCCATCAGGAAGGACAGGACTAACTATGGCTACACCTTC
TRBJ2-7,TRBV7-2,.,.,CASSLARGPLGEQYF,TGTGCCAGCAGCTTAGCGCGCGGCCCTCTGGGCGAGCAGTACTTC
TRBJ2-1,TRBV5-1,.,.,CASAAGSGEQFF,TGCGCCAGCGCTGCCGGTAGCGGTGAGCAGTTCTTC
TRBJ2-7,TRBV4-2,.,.,CASSQGGKEQYF,TGTGCCAGCAGCCAAGGAGGGAAGGAGCAGTACTTC
TRBJ2-3,TRBV7-9,TRBD1,.,CASSLEGQGDTQYF,TGTGCCAGCAGCTTAGAGGGACAGGGCGATACGCAGTATTTT
TRBJ2-1,TRBV5-1,.,.,CASSPSSYNEQFF,TGCGCCAGCAGCCCTAGCTCCTACAATGAGCAGTTCTTC
TRBJ2-5,TRBV9,TRBD2,.,CASSPLAGGIPETQYF,TGTGCCAGCAGCCCCCTGGCGGGGGGGATACCAGAGACCCAGTACTTC
TRBJ1-3,TRBV5-6,.,.,CASSFKVGSRGNTIYF,TGTGCCAGCAGCTTTAAGGTGGGCAGCAGAGGAAACACCATATATTTT